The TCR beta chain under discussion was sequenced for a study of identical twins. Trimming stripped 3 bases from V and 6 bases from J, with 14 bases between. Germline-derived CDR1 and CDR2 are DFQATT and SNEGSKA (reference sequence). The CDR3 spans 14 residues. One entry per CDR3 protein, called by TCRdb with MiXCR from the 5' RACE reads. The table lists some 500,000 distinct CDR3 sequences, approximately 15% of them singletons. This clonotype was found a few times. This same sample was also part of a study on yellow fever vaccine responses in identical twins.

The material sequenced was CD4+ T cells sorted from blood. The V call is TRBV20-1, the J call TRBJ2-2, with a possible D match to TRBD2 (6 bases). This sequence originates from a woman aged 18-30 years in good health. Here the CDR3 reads CSARGLGGAGELFF. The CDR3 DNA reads TGCAGTGCTAGGGGATTGGGGGGAGCCGGGGAGCTGTTTTTT.